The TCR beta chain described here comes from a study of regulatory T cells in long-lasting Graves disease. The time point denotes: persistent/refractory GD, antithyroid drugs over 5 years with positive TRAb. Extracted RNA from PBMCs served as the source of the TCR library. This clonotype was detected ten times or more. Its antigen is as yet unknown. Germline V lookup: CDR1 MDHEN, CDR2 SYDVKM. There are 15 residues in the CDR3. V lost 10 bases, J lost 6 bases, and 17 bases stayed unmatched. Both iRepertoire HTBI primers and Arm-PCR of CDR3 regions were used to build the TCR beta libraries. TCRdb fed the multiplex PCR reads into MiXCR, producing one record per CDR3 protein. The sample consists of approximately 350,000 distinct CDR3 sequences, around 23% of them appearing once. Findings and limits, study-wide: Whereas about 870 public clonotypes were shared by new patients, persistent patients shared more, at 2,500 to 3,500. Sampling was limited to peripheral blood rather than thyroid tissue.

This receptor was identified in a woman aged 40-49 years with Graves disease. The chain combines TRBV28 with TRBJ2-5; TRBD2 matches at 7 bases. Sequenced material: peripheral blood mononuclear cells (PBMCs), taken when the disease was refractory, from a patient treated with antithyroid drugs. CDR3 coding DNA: TGTGCCACCTTATACGGGGCGGGAGCGACGAAGACCCAGTACTTC. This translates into CATLYGAGATKTQYF.